What follows describes a single TCR beta chain. The assay was immunoSEQ multiplex PCR, and TCRdb's table has in-frame clones only and misses some. The sample holds approximately 240,000 clones, about 80% seen once. The sample originates from a study of blood T cell repertoires in COVID-19. Germline V gene sequence: CDR1 LGHDT, CDR2 YNNKEL (reference sequence). The length of the CDR3 is 15 residues. V was pared by 3 bases and J by 6 bases, with 18 bases between. This clonotype was sampled from a woman of 80 years or more with active or convalescent COVID-19. This chain uses TRBV3-1 (or the pseudogene TRBV3-2) with TRBJ2-7; possible D gene TRBD2, 5 bases. Sequencing was done on a sample of peripheral blood. CDR3 protein: CASSQEPGNRGEQYF. The DNA of the CDR3 is TGTGCCAGCAGCCAGGAGCCGGGAAACCGGGGCGAGCAGTACTTC.